A single sample is the source of the 25 T cell receptor beta chains below, sequenced in a study of cytomegalovirus exposure and HLA in healthy donors. Both 60 Vbeta primers and 13 Jbeta primers went into the PCR. Only in-frame clones appear in the TCRdb table, and some are missing; sequencing was by immunoSEQ multiplex PCR. The sample lists 180,000 or so clones, roughly 78% occurring once. The specimen was PBMCs. Receptors were obtained from a woman in her thirties in good health and CMV-seronegative.

The rearrangement uses TRBV7-9 and TRBJ2-2; tentatively, D is TRBD2 (6 bases). Germline CDR1 reads SEHNR; CDR2 reads FQNEAQ (reference sequence). Trimming left V 3 bases short and J 3 bases short, with 14 bases between. The CDR3 sequence is 16 residues long. CDR3 sequence: CASSFSRQRDTGELFF. The CDR3, as DNA: TGTGCCAGCAGCTTCTCCCGACAGCGGGACACCGGGGAGCTGTTTTTT. Complete variable domain (other parts from reference TRBV7-9 and TRBJ2-2): DTGVSQNPRHKITKRGQNVTFRCDPISEHNRLYWYRQTLGQGPEFLTYFQNEAQLEKSRLLSDRFSAERPKGSFSTLEIQRTEQGDSAMYLCASSFSRQRDTGELFFGEGSRLTVL.

This clone appeared once. The rearrangement joins TRBV27 to TRBJ1-5; a possible D gene is TRBD1 (6 bases). The germline CDR1 and CDR2 sequences are MNHEY and SMNVEV (reference sequence). There are 13 residues in the CDR3. V lost 4 bases, J lost 11 bases, and 15 bases lay in between. The CDR3 reads CASSSDSAGAQHF. CDR3 DNA sequence: TGTGCCAGCAGTTCGGACAGTGCCGGGGCCCAGCATTTT.

The V gene is TRBV7-8, the J gene TRBJ1-5, with 12 bases lining up with TRBD1. CDR1 is SGHVS and CDR2 is FQNEAQ in the germline V gene. Trimming at V came to 3 bases and at J to 6 bases, leaving 12 bases not matched to a gene. The CDR3 loop spans 18 amino acids. DNA of the CDR3: TGTGCCAGCAGCTTGCGGGACAGGGGGCGAGGTCAGGGTCAGCCCCAGCATTTT. Translated: CASSLRDRGRGQGQPQHF.

The chain employs TRBV30 and TRBJ2-7, with TRBD2 matching over 7 bases. Per the germline V gene, CDR1 is GTSNPN and CDR2 is SVGIG (reference sequence). V shed 3 bases, J shed 6 bases, and the junction held 5 bases outside the gene matches. The CDR3 consists of 12 residues. CDR3 amino acids: CAWRGGEGEQYF. The DNA for the CDR3 is TGTGCCTGGAGGGGGGGGGAAGGCGAGCAGTACTTC.

The chain recombines TRBV6-6 with TRBJ1-1; tentatively, D is TRBD1 (5 bases). Per germline, CDR1 MNHNY and CDR2 SVGAGI (reference sequence). There are 14 residues in the CDR3. V lost 2 bases and J 4 bases, leaving 11 bases between the germline ends. The DNA of the CDR3 is TGTGCCAGCAGTTACGCTTACAGGAGCACTGAAGCTTTCTTT. Residues: CASSYAYRSTEAFF.

This chain connects TRBV6-5 to TRBJ1-3; tentative D call: TRBD1 (5 bases). Germline lookup yields CDR1 MNHEY and CDR2 SVGAGI. V lost 4 bases to trimming and J lost 5 bases, with 18 bases between them. This CDR3 is 16 amino acids long. The CDR3 sequence is CASSSEEWGERNTIYF. The CDR3 nucleotides read TGTGCCAGCAGTTCCGAGGAATGGGGGGAACGAAACACCATATATTTT.

This clone has more than one count but fewer than ten. The chain employs TRBV10-3 and TRBJ1-1, with TRBD1 as a possible D gene (5 bases). The V end was cut by 0 bases, the J end by 4 bases, with 15 bases between. Germline loops: CDR1 ENHRY, CDR2 SYGVKD. CDR3 length: 16 residues. The CDR3 DNA is TGTGCCATCAGTGAGTCGGGTCTGCAGGGAGGCACTGAAGCTTTCTTT. It translates to CAISESGLQGGTEAFF.

The rearrangement uses TRBV13 and TRBJ1-1; TRBD1 agrees at 9 bases. The CDR3 is 15 residues long. Unmatched junction bases numbered 6, after V lost 5 bases and J lost 2 bases. Germline CDR1 is PRHDT and CDR2 is FYEKMQ (reference sequence). CDR3 amino acids: CASSTGQGINTEAFF. The CDR3 DNA reads as TGTGCCAGCAGCACCGGACAGGGGATTAACACTGAAGCTTTCTTT.

This clone came up a few times. The V call is TRBV6-5, the J call TRBJ1-1, with 7 bases matching TRBD1. There are 13 residues in the CDR3. Germline V lookup: CDR1 MNHEY, CDR2 SVGAGI. After removal of 6 bases from V and 8 bases from J, the junction contained 9 bases not matched to a gene. This CDR3 is CASRSDPDREAFF. CDR3 DNA: TGTGCCAGCAGATCCGACCCGGACAGGGAAGCTTTCTTT.

The gene calls are TRBV27 and TRBJ2-3; possible D gene TRBD1, 5 bases. CDR1 and CDR2 (germline): MNHEY, SMNVEV (reference sequence). This CDR3 is 13 amino acids long. Deletions cut 2 bases from V and 8 bases from J, with 11 bases between. This chain's CDR3 is CASSLIFRATQYF. The DNA of the CDR3 is TGTGCCAGCAGTTTAATATTCAGGGCTACGCAGTATTTT.

In its sample, this clone was seen a few times. This sequence joins TRBV29-1 and TRBJ2-3; possibly TRBD2 for D (7 bases). Germline CDR1 SQVTM, CDR2 ANQGSEA. The CDR3 loop spans 16 amino acids. The V end lost 7 bases, the J end lost 0 bases, and 20 bases lay between the germline ends. The CDR3 reads CSGSGGRGVSTDTQYF. CDR3 sequence (DNA): TGCAGCGGATCGGGGGGCCGCGGGGTAAGCACAGATACGCAGTATTTT.

This chain joins TRBV19 and TRBJ1-2; a weak D match, TRBD1 (5 bases). Deletions cut 5 bases from V and 7 bases from J, with 14 bases between. This CDR3 region has 13 residues. CDR1 is LNHDA and CDR2 is SQIVND in the germline V gene (reference sequence). The DNA for the CDR3 is TGTGCCAGTAGTCTTGACAGCTTTACTGGCTACACCTTC. The encoded protein is CASSLDSFTGYTF.

V is TRBV4-1 and J is TRBJ2-1, with 7 bases identical to TRBD1. The J segment lost 9 bases and the V segment lost 4 bases, leaving 12 bases of the junction unmatched. The germline gives CDR1 MGHRA, CDR2 YSYEKL. The CDR3 contains 15 residues. CDR3 sequence (DNA): TGCGCCAGCAGCCCGATAGGAAGGGGGCCGGGTGAGCAGTTCTTC. Encoded protein: CASSPIGRGPGEQFF.

V usage is TRBV5-1 and J usage is TRBJ2-7, with 7 bases fitting TRBD2. V was pared by 0 bases and J by 0 bases, with 6 bases of the junction left unmatched. Per the germline V gene, CDR1 is SGHRS and CDR2 is YFSETQ. This CDR3 has 16 amino acids. The CDR3 region has the DNA TGCGCCAGCAGCTTGGGACGCGCTAGCGGCTCCTACGAGCAGTACTTC. Translated, it gives CASSLGRASGSYEQYF. Full variable domain (remainder filled in from reference TRBV5-1 and TRBJ2-7): KAGVTQTPRYLIKTRGQQVTLSCSPISGHRSVSWYQQTPGQGLQFLFEYFSETQRNKGNFPGRFSGRQFSNSRSEMNVSTLELGDSALYLCASSLGRASGSYEQYFGPGTRLTVT.

The chain carries TRBV27 and TRBJ1-5; TRBD1 aligns across 12 bases. Germline loops: CDR1 MNHEY, CDR2 SMNVEV (reference sequence). The CDR3 runs to 16 residues. V gave up 3 bases and J gave up 7 bases; unmatched junction bases: 7. The CDR3 loop reads CASSFSGTGGGQPQHF. The DNA for the CDR3 is TGTGCCAGCAGTTTCTCCGGGACAGGGGGCGGGCAGCCCCAGCATTTT.

This chain connects TRBV2 to TRBJ2-3; TRBD2 is a possible D gene (5 bases). There are 17 residues in the CDR3. Deletions cut 7 bases from V and 0 bases from J, with 20 bases between. The germline CDR1 and CDR2 sequences are SNHLY and FYNNEI. CDR3 amino acids: CASNTRERASSTDTQYF. CDR3 DNA sequence: TGTGCCAGCAATACCCGAGAGAGGGCTTCTAGCACAGATACGCAGTATTTT.

The gene calls are TRBV19 and TRBJ2-7; TRBD2 matches 7 bases. This CDR3 region has 14 residues. After removal of 8 bases from V and 3 bases from J, the junction contained 10 bases not matched to a gene. Germline V gene data show CDR1 as LNHDA and CDR2 as SQIVND (reference sequence). The CDR3 DNA follows: TGTGCCAGTGCTGTCGGGACGGGAGGCTACGAGCAGTACTTC. Its translation: CASAVGTGGYEQYF.

The chain combines TRBV7-8 with TRBJ2-3; TRBD2 matches at 14 bases. V dropped 5 bases and J dropped 6; count of bases not matched to a gene: 10. CDR1 and CDR2 from the germline V gene are SGHVS and FQNEAQ. The CDR3 runs to 17 residues. The CDR3 region is CASSARLAGGNGDTQYF. CDR3 bases: TGTGCCAGCAGCGCGAGACTAGCGGGGGGGAACGGGGATACGCAGTATTTT.

The V and J genes are TRBV2 and TRBJ2-7, with a weak D call TRBD1 (5 bases). This CDR3 has 16 amino acids. The ends were cut back, 3 bases at V and 9 bases at J, with 24 bases in the middle. Germline lookup yields CDR1 SNHLY and CDR2 FYNNEI. CDR3 DNA sequence: TGTGCCAGCAGTGATGTGTCTACAGGACGAAGGGGTCGGCAGTACTTC. Amino acid sequence: CASSDVSTGRRGRQYF.

The chain has TRBV5-4 and TRBJ1-1; D unresolved. There are 14 residues in the CDR3. Germline V lookup: CDR1 SGHNT, CDR2 YYREEE (reference sequence). Trimming pared 0 bases from V and 1 base from J, leaving 7 bases between. CDR3 sequence (DNA): TGTGCCAGCAGCTTGGGCCGACAGAACACTGAAGCTTTCTTT. Protein: CASSLGRQNTEAFF.

The chain links TRBV9 to TRBJ2-2, with TRBD1 matching 9 bases. The trim removed 1 base at V and 4 bases at J, leaving 2 bases unmatched. Germline CDR1 SGDLS, CDR2 YYNGEE. CDR3 length: 15 amino acids. CDR3 protein: CASSVRGQGTGELFF. Written as DNA, the CDR3 is TGTGCCAGCAGCGTACGGGGACAGGGCACCGGGGAGCTGTTTTTT.

V usage is TRBV4-1 and J usage is TRBJ2-1; 8 bases agree with TRBD1. V trimming: 1 base; J trimming: 7 bases; junction bases outside the gene matches: 6. The length of the CDR3 is 15 residues. CDR1 is MGHRA and CDR2 is YSYEKL in the germline V gene. DNA of the CDR3: TGCGCCAGCAGCCAAGTAGACAGGGGTTGGAATGAGCAGTTCTTC. Protein: CASSQVDRGWNEQFF.

The chain combines TRBV18 with TRBJ1-2; 10 bases align to TRBD1. This CDR3 has 15 amino acids. In germline, CDR1 is KGHSH, CDR2 LQKENI. V lost 2 bases, J lost 2 bases, and 2 bases stayed unmatched. For the CDR3, the DNA is TGTGCCAGCTCACCAGGGACAGGGGAAAACTATGGCTACACCTTC. As protein: CASSPGTGENYGYTF.

The J gene is TRBJ2-7, the V gene TRBV6-1, with TRBD2 matching 12 bases. The CDR3 has 15 residues. In germline, CDR1 is MNHNS, CDR2 SASEGT. V gave up 5 bases and J gave up 3 bases; unmatched junction bases: 5. CDR3 protein: CASSSLAGGVYEQYF. Here the CDR3 DNA reads TGTGCCAGCAGTAGTCTAGCGGGGGGGGTCTACGAGCAGTACTTC.

The chain combines TRBV7-2 with TRBJ1-1, with D tentatively TRBD1 (6 bases). Germline V gene lookup returns CDR1 SGHTA and CDR2 FQGNSA. The CDR3 covers 13 residues. The V end lost 7 bases, the J end lost 1 base, and 10 bases lay between the germline ends. CDR3 in amino acids: CASTTGWNTEAFF. The CDR3 DNA reads TGTGCCAGCACAACAGGGTGGAACACTGAAGCTTTCTTT.